The source of this T cell receptor beta chain is a study of cytomegalovirus exposure and HLA in healthy donors. Notes on the study in general: The majority of TCR sequences were rare, yet some public TCRs appeared in many donors. The HLA-A and HLA-B alleles of most subjects were reportedly predicted accurately from TCR beta sequences. In an earlier analysis, productive rearrangement rates for most beta V segments clustered near 87% or 30%.

With 60 Vbeta and 13 Jbeta primers, the PCR was carried out. Only in-frame clones appear in the TCRdb table, and some are missing; sequencing was by immunoSEQ multiplex PCR. The table shows 99,000 or so clones, with about 83% occurring only once. As concerns this clone: Its antigen is unknown.

V was pared by 6 bases and J by 7 bases, with 7 bases of the junction left unmatched. Germline-derived CDR1 and CDR2 are MNHNY and SVGAGI (reference sequence). This CDR3 has 15 residues. The TCR sequence derives from a female donor in good health and CMV-seropositive. The chain links TRBV6-6 to TRBJ2-1; 12 bases agree with TRBD2. The sequenced material came from PBMCs. CDR3 nucleotide sequence: TGTGCCAGCAGGCCTGGACTAGCGGGATATAATGAGCAGTTCTTC. It translates to CASRPGLAGYNEQFF.